Given below is one T cell receptor (beta chain) in context. The antigen this receptor binds is unknown. Base qualities are not at hand, and no much larger clone is one base apart. This sample was included in a study of immune evolution from preneoplasia to lung adenocarcinoma (dated by TCRdb to the early 2020s). With respect to the entire study: HLA loss of heterozygosity was seen in 7%, 15% and 33% of AIS, MIA and ADC lesions, and in no AAH lesions. Immune contexture across lung adenocarcinoma precursors and invasive adenocarcinoma was profiled using immune gene expression, TCR sequencing and multiplex immunofluorescence. Resected precursor lesions (AAH, AIS, MIA) and invasive adenocarcinomas were compared against paired morphologically normal lung tissue. Sample size was determined by specimen availability and not by a prior power calculation. The immune data were integrated with whole exome sequencing and methylation data from the same cohort of nodules. The overall cohort comprised 40 to 60 patients with pulmonary nodules who underwent surgical resection. TCR sequencing data came from approximately 56 patients. According to the study, fewer than 130 samples went through TCR sequencing. POLYSOLVER was used to infer Class I HLA alleles from exome data, while LOHHLA was used to detect allele-specific HLA loss.

The germline V gene (reference sequence) supplies CDR1 MNHNY and CDR2 SVGAGI. The V end loses 0 bases and the J end loses 7 bases, and a stretch of 4 bases separates them. The CDR3 runs 12 amino acids, cysteine and phenylalanine included. The sequence is cut down to CDR3 DNA, 36 bases in frame from base 1. Using the immunoSEQ hsTCRbeta Kit, TCR beta CDR3 regions were sequenced from DNA. As for how the authors treated the data: The ImmunoSEQ Analyzer was used to analyse the TCR sequencing data. T cell clonality was defined as 1 minus Pielou's evenness, calculated on productive rearrangements. To measure T cell diversity, the inverse Simpson index was applied to productive templates. T cell density was TCR beta template counts normalized to usable DNA, estimated by amplifying and sequencing housekeeping genes. Two-sided Kruskal-Wallis tests were used to compare TCR metrics between histologic stages. TCRdb re-hosts the immuneACCESS table, in-frame sequences only. Its copies lack some clones; in the studies checked, an unresolved V gene accounts for under half of them, and the cause for the rest is not known. For V, J and clone size, that table is used; D and trimming come from the DNA. For this sample the table gives tens of thousands of clones, of which approximately 75% were detected only once. The ten largest clones capture 5.6% of the sample.

Patients underwent resection in Japan or China between the mid-2010s and the late 2010s. The histologic diagnosis of each case was independently confirmed on H&E slides by two lung cancer pathologists. Premalignant or tumor cells were enriched for nucleic acid extraction by macro-dissection performed after pathologic assessment. FFPE tissue was used for DNA isolation with the AllPrep DNA/RNA FFPE Kit. Broad study findings and their caveats: Normal lung had the highest top T cell clone frequencies, which appeared to decline progressively from AAH through AIS, MIA and invasive adenocarcinoma. All patients were from Japan and China, so applicability to Western populations was uncertain. T cell clonality was highest in KRAS-mutant nodules compared with EGFR-mutant or double wild-type lesions. The findings rested on association rather than direct causation, and larger cohorts with long-term follow-up and longitudinal biopsies were considered necessary. Clonality was highest in normal lung, while later-stage lesions appeared to show lower clonality but higher T cell density and diversity.

Sequenced input: FFPE invasive lung adenocarcinoma tissue. The sample's cell subset or site label, decoded: frankly invasive lung adenocarcinoma (ADC). This clonotype was sampled from a person aged 55 to 69 with lung adenocarcinoma. The chain is made from TRBV6-6 and TRBJ2-1; the D gene is unclear. Read as DNA, the sequence is TGTGCCAGCAGTTACTCCGGAAATGAGCAGTTCTTC. Its protein is CASSYSGNEQFF.